Presented here are 11 T cell receptor beta chains from one specimen sequenced in a study of OX40 agonist ivuxolimab in advanced cancers. TCRdb keeps only in-frame clones here, not all; method: immunoSEQ multiplex PCR. This table has roughly 75,000 clones, more than 90% appearing once. The sample in question was CD4+ or CD8+ T cells sorted from blood, obtained in a trial of the OX40 agonist ivuxolimab. Receptor source: an adult with an advanced solid tumor such as melanoma, head and neck, liver or kidney cancer.

Only one count was recorded for this clone. The V gene is TRBV6-5, the J gene TRBJ2-5, with unresolved D. The end of the DNA fits TRBJ2-7 better, so the J call may be wrong. The germline V gene encodes CDR1 MNHEY and CDR2 SVGAGI. The CDR3 is made up of 14 amino acids. The CDR3 region has the DNA TGTGCCAGCAGTCCTTCCGGGCCACAGTACGAGCAGTACTTC. Protein: CASSPSGPQYEQYF.

The chain carries TRBV7-2 and TRBJ2-7; D tentatively fits TRBD1 or TRBD2 (5 bases each). With 5 bases removed from V and 6 bases from J, the gap between germline ends came to 26 bases. Germline CDR1 is SGHTA and CDR2 is FQGNSA. CDR3 length: 17 amino acids. CDR3 coding DNA: TGTGCCAGCAGCCCAAGAGGGACGGAGAAACCAAGGGGCGAGCAGTACTTC. Its translation is CASSPRGTEKPRGEQYF.

The chain links TRBV6-1 to TRBJ1-2; no reliable D call. Per germline, CDR1 MNHNS and CDR2 SASEGT. CDR3 length: 14 residues. Trimming removed 2 bases at V and 5 bases at J, with 12 bases between. The CDR3 protein is CASSELGQAYGYTF. DNA of the CDR3: TGTGCCAGCAGTGAACTTGGCCAGGCGTATGGCTACACCTTC.

The chain combines TRBV10-3 with TRBJ2-2, with D perhaps TRBD2 (6 bases). This CDR3 is 13 amino acids long. Trimming left V 4 bases short and J 7 bases short, with 10 bases between. Germline V gene lookup returns CDR1 ENHRY and CDR2 SYGVKD. The CDR3 loop reads CAISASVDGELFF. The CDR3 coding sequence is TGTGCCATCAGTGCTAGCGTGGACGGGGAGCTGTTTTTT.

This clone was found a few times. J is TRBJ1-1 and V is TRBV29-1, with no clear D. This CDR3 is built from 14 residues. CDR1 is SQVTM, CDR2 ANQGSEA, per germline. V was trimmed by 5 bases and J by 0 bases, leaving 13 bases between them. Written as DNA, the CDR3 is TGCAGCGTTAGCCCCGTCCTGATGAACACTGAAGCTTTCTTT. Translation: CSVSPVLMNTEAFF.

V gene TRBV7-9 combines with J gene TRBJ1-4, with 7 bases that match TRBD1. V gave up 4 bases and J gave up 8 bases; unmatched junction bases: 10. CDR1 and CDR2 (germline): SEHNR, FQNEAQ (reference sequence). This CDR3 has 15 residues. The DNA for the CDR3 is TGTGCCAGCAGCTCTTCGACAGGGATAAGGGAAAAACTGTTTTTT. Translation gives CASSSSTGIREKLFF.

The V gene is TRBV6-5, the J gene TRBJ2-7; no firm D call. From germline, CDR1 is MNHEY and CDR2 SVGAGI. The V end was cut by 6 bases, the J end by 2 bases, with 8 bases between. The CDR3 sequence is 12 residues long. The CDR3 DNA follows: TGTGCCAGCAGCGACTCTACCTACGAGCAGTACTTC. It translates to CASSDSTYEQYF.

This CDR3 is CAGGTSSYNSPLHF. The CDR3 DNA reads TGTGCCGGAGGTACGAGCTCCTATAATTCACCCCTCCACTTT. This rearrangement joins TRBV19 to TRBJ1-6, with no clear D. CDR1 is LNHDA and CDR2 is SQIVND in the germline V gene (reference sequence). The CDR3 is 14 residues long. The V end lost 11 bases, the J end lost 0 bases, and 11 bases lay between the germline ends.

This chain joins TRBV10-3 and TRBJ1-6; maybe TRBD1 (5 bases). V lost 6 bases, J lost 7 bases, and 10 bases lay in between. Per the germline V gene, CDR1 is ENHRY and CDR2 is SYGVKD. The CDR3 is 13 amino acids. DNA for the CDR3: TGTGCCATCAGCGGGGGGGGAAATTCACCCCTCCACTTT. Protein: CAISGGGNSPLHF.

The gene calls are TRBV6-1 and TRBJ2-5; 8 nucleotides match TRBD2. Trimming at V came to 7 bases and at J to 1 base, leaving 5 bases not matched to a gene. Looked up from germline, CDR1 is MNHNS and CDR2 is SASEGT. This CDR3 comprises 14 residues. The CDR3 reads CASNLAGIQETQYF. The DNA for the CDR3 is TGTGCCAGCAATCTAGCGGGCATCCAAGAGACCCAGTACTTC.

This rearrangement joins TRBV29-1 to TRBJ1-3; D gene uncertain. Trimming took 5 bases from V and 0 from J, leaving 11 bases between them. The CDR3 is 14 residues long. Germline V gene lookup returns CDR1 SQVTM and CDR2 ANQGSEA. The CDR3, as DNA: TGCAGCGTTCAATACACTGGCTCTGGAAACACCATATATTTT. This translates into CSVQYTGSGNTIYF.